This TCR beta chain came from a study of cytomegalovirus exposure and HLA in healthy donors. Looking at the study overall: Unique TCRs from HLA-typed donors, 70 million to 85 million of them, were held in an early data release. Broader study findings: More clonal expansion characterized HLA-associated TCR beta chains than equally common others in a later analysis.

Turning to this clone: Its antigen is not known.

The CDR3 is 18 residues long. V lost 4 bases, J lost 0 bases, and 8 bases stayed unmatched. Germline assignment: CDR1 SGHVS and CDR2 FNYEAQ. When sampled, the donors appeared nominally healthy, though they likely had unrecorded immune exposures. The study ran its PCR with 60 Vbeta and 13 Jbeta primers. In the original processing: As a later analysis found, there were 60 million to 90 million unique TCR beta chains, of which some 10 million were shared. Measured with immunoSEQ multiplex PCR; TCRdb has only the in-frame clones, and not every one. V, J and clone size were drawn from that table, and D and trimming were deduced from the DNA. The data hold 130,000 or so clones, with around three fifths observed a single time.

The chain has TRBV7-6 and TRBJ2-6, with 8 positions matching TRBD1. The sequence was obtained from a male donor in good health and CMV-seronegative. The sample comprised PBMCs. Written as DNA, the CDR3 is TGTGCCAGCAGCTCGGCTCGTGACAGGGGCTCTGGGGCCAACGTCCTGACTTTC. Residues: CASSSARDRGSGANVLTF.